In its sample, the clone carrying this T cell receptor (beta chain) was seen many times. Its specificity is not known. It was uncontrolled infection, other autoimmune disease, pregnancy or lactation that excluded patients. Clinical symptoms, serum thyroxine, TRAb, thyroid ultrasound and orbital computed tomography informed diagnoses. The data stem from a study of T cells in Graves' hyperthyroidism and ophthalmopathy. Study-wide background: Peripheral blood sampling occurred at initial diagnosis, before any treatment.

Amplified TCR beta CDR3 regions derived from RNA transcripts. In the first-round RT-PCR of the TCR CDR3, the HTBI primer set was used. A single record per CDR3 protein comes from TCRdb applying MiXCR to the multiplex PCR reads. This table holds around 690,000 distinct CDR3 sequences, 20% to 25% found once. Germline CDR1 MNHEY, CDR2 SMNVEV (reference sequence). V dropped 0 bases and J dropped 5 bases, with 11 bases sitting between them. The CDR3 runs to 15 residues. Overall study findings and caveats: The blood repertoire included most of the expanded thyroid clonotypes above 0.001.

The sequence derives from a man aged 25 to 40 with Graves' ophthalmopathy. This sequence joins TRBV27 and TRBJ2-1, with D tentatively TRBD1 or TRBD2 (5 bases each). Specimen: blood. For the CDR3, the DNA is TGTGCCAGCAGTTTATCGGGGACCACCAACAATGAGCAGTTCTTC. It translates to CASSLSGTTNNEQFF.